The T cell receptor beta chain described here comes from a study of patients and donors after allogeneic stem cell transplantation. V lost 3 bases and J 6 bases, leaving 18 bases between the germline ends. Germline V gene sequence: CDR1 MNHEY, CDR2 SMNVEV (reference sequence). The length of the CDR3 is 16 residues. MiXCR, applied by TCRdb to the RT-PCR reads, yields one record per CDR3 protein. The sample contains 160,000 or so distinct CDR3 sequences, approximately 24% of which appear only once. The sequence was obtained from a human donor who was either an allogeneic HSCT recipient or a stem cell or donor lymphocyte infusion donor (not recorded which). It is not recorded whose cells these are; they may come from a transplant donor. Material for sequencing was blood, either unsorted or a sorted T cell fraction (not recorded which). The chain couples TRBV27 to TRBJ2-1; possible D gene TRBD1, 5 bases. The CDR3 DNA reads TGTGCCAGCAGTTTCCCCCCACGGGTGGGGCGCAATGAGCAGTTCTTC. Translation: CASSFPPRVGRNEQFF.